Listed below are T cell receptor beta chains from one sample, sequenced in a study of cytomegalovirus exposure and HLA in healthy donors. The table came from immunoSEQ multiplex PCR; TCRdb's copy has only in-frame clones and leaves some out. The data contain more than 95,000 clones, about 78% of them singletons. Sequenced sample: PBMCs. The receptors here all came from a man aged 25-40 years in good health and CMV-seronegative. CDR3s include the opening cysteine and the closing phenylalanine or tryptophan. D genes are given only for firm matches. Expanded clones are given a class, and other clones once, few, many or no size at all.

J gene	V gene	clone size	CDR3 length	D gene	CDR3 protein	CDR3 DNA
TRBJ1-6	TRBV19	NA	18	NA	CASSISGGRVSYNSPLHF	TGTGCCAGTAGTATATCGGGGGGACGGGTCTCCTATAATTCACCCCTCCACTTT
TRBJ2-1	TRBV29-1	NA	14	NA	CSVERAPGGTEQFF	TGCAGCGTTGAAAGAGCGCCAGGGGGGACTGAGCAGTTCTTC
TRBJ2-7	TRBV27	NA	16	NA	CASSNERQAPTHEQYF	TGTGCCAGCTCCAACGAACGACAGGCACCCACCCACGAGCAGTACTTC
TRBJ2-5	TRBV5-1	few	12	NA	CASSLGAETQYF	TGCGCCAGCAGCTTGGGGGCAGAGACCCAGTACTTC
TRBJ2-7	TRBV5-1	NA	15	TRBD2	CASSIGTSGVEEQYF	TGCGCCAGCAGCATCGGGACTAGCGGGGTGGAAGAGCAGTACTTC
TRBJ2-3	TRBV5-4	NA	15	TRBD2	CASSIKAGNTDTQYF	TGTGCCAGCAGCATAAAAGCGGGGAACACAGATACGCAGTATTTT
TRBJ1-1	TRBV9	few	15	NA	CASSVVSGLNTEAFF	TGTGCCAGCAGCGTAGTATCAGGGTTGAACACTGAAGCTTTCTTT
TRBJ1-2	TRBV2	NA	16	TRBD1	CASSGPGTEANYGYTF	TGTGCCAGCAGTGGACCCGGGACAGAAGCTAACTATGGCTACACCTTC
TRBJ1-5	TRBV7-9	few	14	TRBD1	CASESGTGHQPQHF	TGTGCCAGTGAATCCGGGACAGGCCATCAGCCCCAGCATTTT
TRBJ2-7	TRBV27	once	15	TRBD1	CASSSAGTESYEQYF	TGTGCCAGCAGTTCCGCCGGGACAGAGTCCTACGAGCAGTACTTC
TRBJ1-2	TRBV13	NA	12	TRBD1	CANRDRGYGYTF	TGTGCCAACCGGGACAGGGGCTATGGCTACACCTTC
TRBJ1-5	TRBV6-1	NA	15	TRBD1	CASSGTGVDNQPQHF	TGTGCCAGCAGTGGGACAGGGGTTGACAATCAGCCCCAGCATTTT
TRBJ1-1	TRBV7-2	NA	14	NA	CASSPQQRDTEAFF	TGTGCCAGCAGCCCACAACAGAGGGACACTGAAGCTTTCTTT
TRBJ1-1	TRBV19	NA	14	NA	CASSIEGGWTEAFF	TGTGCCAGTAGTATAGAAGGGGGTTGGACTGAAGCTTTCTTT
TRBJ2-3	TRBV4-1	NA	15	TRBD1	CASSQGDRDMDTQYF	TGCGCCAGCAGCCAAGGGGACAGGGATATGGATACGCAGTATTTT
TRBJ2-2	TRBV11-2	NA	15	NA	CASRERQGGTGELFF	TGTGCCAGCAGGGAGAGACAGGGAGGTACCGGGGAGCTGTTTTTT
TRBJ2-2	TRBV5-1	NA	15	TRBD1	CASSSEGAVTGELFF	TGCGCCAGCAGCAGTGAGGGGGCGGTCACCGGGGAGCTGTTTTTT
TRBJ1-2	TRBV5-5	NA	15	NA	CASSLFRDSGYGYTF	TGTGCCAGCAGCTTATTCAGGGATTCCGGCTATGGCTACACCTTC
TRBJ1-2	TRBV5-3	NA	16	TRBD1	CARSFKTGLGDYGYTF	TGTGCCAGAAGCTTCAAGACAGGGCTTGGGGACTATGGCTACACCTTC
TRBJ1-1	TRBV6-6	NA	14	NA	CASSSRGGNTEAFF	TGTGCCAGCAGCTCCCGAGGTGGGAACACTGAAGCTTTCTTT
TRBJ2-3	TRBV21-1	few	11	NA	CASSKPLMWYF	TGTGCCAGCAGCAAACCCCTAATGTGGTATTTT
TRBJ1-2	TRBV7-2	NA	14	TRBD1	CASSPRRQGYGYTF	TGTGCCAGCAGCCCCCGCCGACAGGGCTATGGCTACACCTTC
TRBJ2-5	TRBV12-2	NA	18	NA	CASRSPQGLAGGEETQYF	TGTGCAAGTCGCTCCCCCCAAGGACTAGCGGGGGGGGAAGAGACCCAGTACTTC
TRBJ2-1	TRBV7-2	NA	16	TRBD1	CASSLHPDRGRNEQFF	TGTGCCAGCAGCCTCCACCCGGACAGGGGGCGGAATGAGCAGTTCTTC
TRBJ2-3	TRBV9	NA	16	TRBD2	CASSVGPSGSTDTQYF	TGTGCCAGCAGCGTAGGGCCTAGCGGGTCCACAGATACGCAGTATTTT
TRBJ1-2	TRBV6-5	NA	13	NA	CASSERGQNGYTF	TGTGCCAGCAGTGAACGAGGACAGAATGGCTACACCTTC
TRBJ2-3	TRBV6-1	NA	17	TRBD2	CASSERGGAASTDTQYF	TGTGCCAGCAGTGAAAGGGGAGGGGCTGCATCTACAGATACGCAGTATTTT
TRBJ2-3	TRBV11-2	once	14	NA	CASSLDPEAVNPYF	TGTGCCAGCAGCTTAGATCCCGAGGCAGTGAATCCGTATTTT
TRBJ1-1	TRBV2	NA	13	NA	CASQAWGDTEAFF	TGTGCCAGTCAGGCATGGGGGGACACTGAAGCTTTCTTT
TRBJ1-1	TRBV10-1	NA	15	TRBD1	CASSGGTGGNTEAFF	TGCGCCAGCAGTGGGGGGACAGGGGGCAACACTGAAGCTTTCTTT
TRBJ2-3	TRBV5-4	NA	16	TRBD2	CASSTLAGGNTDTQYF	TGTGCCAGCAGCACCTTAGCGGGGGGGAACACAGATACGCAGTATTTT
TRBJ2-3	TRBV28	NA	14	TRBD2	CASSSTSGDDTQYF	TGTGCCAGCAGTTCGACTAGCGGGGATGATACGCAGTATTTT
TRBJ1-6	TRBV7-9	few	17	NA	CASRPLEGGGEDSPLHF	TGTGCCAGCAGGCCGCTAGAAGGGGGAGGGGAAGATTCACCCCTCCACTTT
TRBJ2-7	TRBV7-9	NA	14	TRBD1	CASSATGVDYEQYF	TGTGCCAGCAGCGCGACAGGGGTGGACTACGAGCAGTACTTC
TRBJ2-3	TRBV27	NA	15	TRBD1	CASSPRTGGTDTQYF	TGTGCCAGCAGTCCCCGGACAGGGGGCACAGATACGCAGTATTTT
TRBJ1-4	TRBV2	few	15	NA	CASSEEEGIGEKLFF	TGTGCCAGCAGTGAAGAGGAGGGGATAGGGGAAAAACTGTTTTTT
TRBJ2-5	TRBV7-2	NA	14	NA	CASSDTRGGETQYF	TGTGCCAGCAGCGATACGCGGGGTGGGGAGACCCAGTACTTC
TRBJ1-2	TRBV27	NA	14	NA	CASSRLGGDYGYTF	TGTGCCAGCAGTCGTCTAGGGGGGGACTATGGCTACACCTTC
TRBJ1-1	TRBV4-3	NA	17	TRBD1	CASSQGVARQGATEAFF	TGCGCCAGCAGCCAAGGGGTCGCGAGACAGGGGGCCACTGAAGCTTTCTTT
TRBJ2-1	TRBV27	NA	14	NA	CASSTKGTLNEQFF	TGTGCCAGCAGTACGAAAGGGACTCTCAATGAGCAGTTCTTC
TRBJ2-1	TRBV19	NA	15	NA	CASSIVGQSYNEQFF	TGTGCCAGTAGTATAGTAGGACAGTCCTACAATGAGCAGTTCTTC
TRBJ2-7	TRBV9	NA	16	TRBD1	CASSVASAGGTHEQYF	TGTGCCAGCAGCGTAGCTTCGGCAGGGGGCACCCACGAGCAGTACTTC
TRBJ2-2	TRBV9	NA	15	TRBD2	CASSVAAGGPGELFF	TGTGCCAGCAGCGTAGCAGCGGGGGGCCCCGGGGAGCTGTTTTTT
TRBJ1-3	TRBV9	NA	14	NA	CASSVGLSGNTIYF	TGTGCCAGCAGCGTAGGTCTCTCTGGAAACACCATATATTTT
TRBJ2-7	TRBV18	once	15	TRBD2	CASSPLGGGWYEQYF	TGTGCCAGCTCGCCCCTCGGCGGGGGGTGGTACGAGCAGTACTTC
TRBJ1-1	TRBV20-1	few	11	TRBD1	CREDRGQVAFF	TGCAGAGAGGACAGGGGGCAGGTAGCTTTCTTT
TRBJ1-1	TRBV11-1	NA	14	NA	CASSSLDKNTEAFF	TGTGCCAGCAGCTCCCTCGACAAGAACACTGAAGCTTTCTTT
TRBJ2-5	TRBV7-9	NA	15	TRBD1	CASSSMTGFYETQYF	TGTGCCAGCAGCTCAATGACAGGGTTTTATGAGACCCAGTACTTC
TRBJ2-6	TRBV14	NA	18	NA	CASSPKLTESSGANVLTF	TGTGCCAGCAGCCCAAAATTAACTGAGAGCTCTGGGGCCAACGTCCTGACTTTC